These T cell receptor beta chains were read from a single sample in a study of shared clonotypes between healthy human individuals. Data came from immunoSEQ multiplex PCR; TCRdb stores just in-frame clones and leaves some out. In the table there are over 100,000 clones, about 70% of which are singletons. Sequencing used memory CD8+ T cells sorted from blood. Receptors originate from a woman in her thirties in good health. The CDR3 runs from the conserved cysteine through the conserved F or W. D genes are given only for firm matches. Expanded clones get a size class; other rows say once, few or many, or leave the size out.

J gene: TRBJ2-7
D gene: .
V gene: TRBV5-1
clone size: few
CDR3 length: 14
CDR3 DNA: TGCGCCAGCAGCTTGTTGGACCCCACCTACGAGCAGTACTTC
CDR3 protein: CASSLLDPTYEQYF

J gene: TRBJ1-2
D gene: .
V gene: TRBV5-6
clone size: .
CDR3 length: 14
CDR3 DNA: TGTGCCAGCAGCTTGTTGTCCTCGGGTGGTGGCTACACCTTC
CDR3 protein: CASSLLSSGGGYTF

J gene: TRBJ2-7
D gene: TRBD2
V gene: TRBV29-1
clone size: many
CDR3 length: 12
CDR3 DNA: TGCAGCGTCCAGGGGACTAGCCACGAGCAGTACTTC
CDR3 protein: CSVQGTSHEQYF

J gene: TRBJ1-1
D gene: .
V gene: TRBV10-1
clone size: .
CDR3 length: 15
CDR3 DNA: TGCGCCAGCAGTGAGTCGGTTCGTTTGAACACTGAAGCTTTCTTT
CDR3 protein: CASSESVRLNTEAFF

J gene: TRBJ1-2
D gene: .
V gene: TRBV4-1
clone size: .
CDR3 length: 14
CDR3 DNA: TGCGCCAGCAGCCAAGTGGTAGGGAACTATGGCTACACCTTC
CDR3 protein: CASSQVVGNYGYTF

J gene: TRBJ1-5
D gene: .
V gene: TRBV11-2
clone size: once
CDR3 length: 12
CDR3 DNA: TGTGCCAGCAGCTTCGGGTCTCAGCCCCAGCATTTT
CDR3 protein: CASSFGSQPQHF

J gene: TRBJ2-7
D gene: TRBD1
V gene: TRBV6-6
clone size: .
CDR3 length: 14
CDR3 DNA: TGTGCCAGCAGTTACCCCGGGACAGTATACGAGCAGTACTTC
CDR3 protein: CASSYPGTVYEQYF

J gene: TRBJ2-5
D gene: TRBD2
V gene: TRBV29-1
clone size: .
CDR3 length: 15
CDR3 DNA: TGCAGCGTTGAAAGAGGAGCGGGAGGTTTGGCGACCCAGTACTTC
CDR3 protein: CSVERGAGGLATQYF

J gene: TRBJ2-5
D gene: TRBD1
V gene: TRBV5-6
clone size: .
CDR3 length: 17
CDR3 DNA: TGTGCCAGCAGCTTGGCGGGGGACAGGGCGGTTCGGGAGACCCAGTACTTC
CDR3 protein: CASSLAGDRAVRETQYF

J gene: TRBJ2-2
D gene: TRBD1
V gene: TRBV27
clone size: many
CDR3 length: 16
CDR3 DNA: TGTGCCAGCAGTTTAATACCAGGGGGTGGGGCCGGGGAGCTGTTTTTT
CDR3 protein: CASSLIPGGGAGELFF

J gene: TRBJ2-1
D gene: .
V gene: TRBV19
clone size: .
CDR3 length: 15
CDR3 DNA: TGTGCCAGTAGTCCGGCGACTGGGGACTACAATGAGCAGTTCTTC
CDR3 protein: CASSPATGDYNEQFF

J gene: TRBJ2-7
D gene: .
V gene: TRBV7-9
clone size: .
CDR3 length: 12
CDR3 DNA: TGTGCCAGCAGCTTAATCGGGGGCGAGCAGTACTTC
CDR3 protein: CASSLIGGEQYF

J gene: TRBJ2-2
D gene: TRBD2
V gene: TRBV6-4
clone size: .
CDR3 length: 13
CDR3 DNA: TGTGCCAGCAGTAGCGGGACGGCCGGGGAGCTGTTTTTT
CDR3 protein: CASSSGTAGELFF

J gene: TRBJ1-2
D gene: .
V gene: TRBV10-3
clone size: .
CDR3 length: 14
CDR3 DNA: TGTGCCATCAGTGAGGGTAGTCCGTACTATGGCTACACCTTC
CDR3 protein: CAISEGSPYYGYTF

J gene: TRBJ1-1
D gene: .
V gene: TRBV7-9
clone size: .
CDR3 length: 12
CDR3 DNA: TGTGCCAGCAGCTTATCGGTAACAGAAGCTTTCTTT
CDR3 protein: CASSLSVTEAFF

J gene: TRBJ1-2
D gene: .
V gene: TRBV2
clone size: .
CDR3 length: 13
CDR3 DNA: TGTGCCAGCAGTGGAGAACAGGCCTATGGCTACACCTTC
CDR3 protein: CASSGEQAYGYTF

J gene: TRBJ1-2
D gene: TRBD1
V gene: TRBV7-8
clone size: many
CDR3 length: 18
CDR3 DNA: TGTGCCAGCAGCGCGGAAGACAGGGGGCGCCCAGCTAACTATGGCTACACCTTC
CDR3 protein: CASSAEDRGRPANYGYTF

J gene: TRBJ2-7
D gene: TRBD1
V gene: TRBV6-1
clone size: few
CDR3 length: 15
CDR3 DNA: TGTGCCAGCAGTGAATGGACAGGGGGGTCCTACGAGCAGTACTTC
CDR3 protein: CASSEWTGGSYEQYF

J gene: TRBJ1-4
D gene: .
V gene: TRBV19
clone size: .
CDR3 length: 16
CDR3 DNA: TGTGCCAGTAGTATACAGGGTGCAGCAACTAATGAAAAACTGTTTTTT
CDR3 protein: CASSIQGAATNEKLFF

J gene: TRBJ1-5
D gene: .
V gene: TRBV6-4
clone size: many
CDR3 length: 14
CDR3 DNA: TGTGCCAGCAGTGACTCAGGGGGCAATCAGCCCCAGCATTTT
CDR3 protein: CASSDSGGNQPQHF

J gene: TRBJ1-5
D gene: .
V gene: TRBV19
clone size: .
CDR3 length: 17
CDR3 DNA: TGTGCCAGTAGTATTCGGCGACAGAGATATAGCAATCAGCCCCAGCATTTT
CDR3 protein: CASSIRRQRYSNQPQHF

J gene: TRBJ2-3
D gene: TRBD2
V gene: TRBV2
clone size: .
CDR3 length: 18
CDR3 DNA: TGTGCCAGCAGTGAAGTTCTCCCAGCGGGAGAGTACTTAGATACGCAGTATTTT
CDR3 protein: CASSEVLPAGEYLDTQYF

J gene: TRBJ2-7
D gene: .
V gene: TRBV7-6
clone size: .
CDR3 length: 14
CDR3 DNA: TGTGCCAGCAGCTTAGCCCCTACGCCCTACGAGCAGTACTTC
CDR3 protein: CASSLAPTPYEQYF

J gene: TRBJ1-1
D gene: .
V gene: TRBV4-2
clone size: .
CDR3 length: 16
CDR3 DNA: TGTGCCAGCAGCCAAGTAAGAGGGGTGTGGAATACTGAAGCTTTCTTT
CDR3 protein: CASSQVRGVWNTEAFF

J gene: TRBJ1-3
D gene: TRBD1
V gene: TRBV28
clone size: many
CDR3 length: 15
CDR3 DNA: TGTGCCAGCAGAAAGGAGGACAGGCTCCGAGACACCATATATTTT
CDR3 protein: CASRKEDRLRDTIYF

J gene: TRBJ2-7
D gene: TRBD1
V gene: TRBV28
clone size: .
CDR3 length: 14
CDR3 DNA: TGTGCCAGCAGGACACAGGGGTGGGGCTACGAGCAGTACTTC
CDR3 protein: CASRTQGWGYEQYF

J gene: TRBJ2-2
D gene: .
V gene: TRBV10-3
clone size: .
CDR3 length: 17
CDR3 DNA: TGTGCCACTGAAGAAACGAAGGGGGATGCGAACACCGGGGAGCTGTTTTTT
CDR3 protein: CATEETKGDANTGELFF

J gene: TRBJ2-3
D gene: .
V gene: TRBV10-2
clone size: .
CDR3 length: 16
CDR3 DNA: TGCGCCAGCAGTGAATCCTCGGGTTGGGGCACAGATACGCAGTATTTT
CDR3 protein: CASSESSGWGTDTQYF

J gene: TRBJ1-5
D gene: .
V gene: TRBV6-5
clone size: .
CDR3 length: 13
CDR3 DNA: TGTGCCTCCCGGGGGGTTGGCAATCAGCCCCAGCATTTT
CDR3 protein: CASRGVGNQPQHF

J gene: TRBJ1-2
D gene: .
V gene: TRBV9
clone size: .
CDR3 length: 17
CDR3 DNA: TGTGCCAGCAGCCAGGCCCCATTTCCAGGCTTCCGCTATGGCTACACCTTC
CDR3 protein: CASSQAPFPGFRYGYTF

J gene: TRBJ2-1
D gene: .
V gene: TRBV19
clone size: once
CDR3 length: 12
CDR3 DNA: TGTGCCAGTAGTACCCACTACAATGAGCAGTTCTTC
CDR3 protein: CASSTHYNEQFF

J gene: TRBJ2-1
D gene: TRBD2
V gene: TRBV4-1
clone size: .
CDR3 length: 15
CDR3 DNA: TGCGCCAGCAGCCAAGTGACTAGCCAACGGGATGAGCAGTTCTTC
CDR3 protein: CASSQVTSQRDEQFF

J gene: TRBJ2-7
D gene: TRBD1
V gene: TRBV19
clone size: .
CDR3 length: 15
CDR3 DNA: TGTGCCAGTAGTATCTCCCCGGGACAGACTTACGAGCAGTACTTC
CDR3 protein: CASSISPGQTYEQYF

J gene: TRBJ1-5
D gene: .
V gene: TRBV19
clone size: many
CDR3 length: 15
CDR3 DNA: TGTGCCAGTAGTCTTTGGTCTGGGAGCAATCAGCCCCAGCATTTT
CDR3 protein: CASSLWSGSNQPQHF

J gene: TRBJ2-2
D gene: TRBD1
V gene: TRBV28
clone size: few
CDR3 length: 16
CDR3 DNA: TGTGCCAGCAAGCCCGGAGGACAGGCTAACACCGGGGAGCTGTTTTTT
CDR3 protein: CASKPGGQANTGELFF

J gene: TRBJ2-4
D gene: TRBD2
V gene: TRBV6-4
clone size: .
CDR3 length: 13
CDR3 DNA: TGTGCCAGCAGCAGCGGGAGTTCGAACATTCAGTACTTC
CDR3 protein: CASSSGSSNIQYF